One and the same sample provided the 9 T cell receptor beta chains below, sequenced in a study of T-cell reconstitution after alpha-beta-depleted transplantation in children. As it was prepared, the TCRbeta library received unique molecular identifiers. TCRdb ran MiXCR on the PCR reads and lists one entry per CDR3 protein. Of around 210,000 distinct CDR3 sequences in the sample, roughly 6.6% were seen once. This material consisted of PBMCs, taken before TCRalphabeta/CD19-depleted stem cell transplant. These receptors came from a boy between 2 and 10 years old with acute lymphoblastic leukemia, due to receive a stem cell transplant.

This clonotype was detected only a few times. The chain couples TRBV12-3 or TRBV12-4 to TRBJ1-5; TRBD1 is a possible D gene (6 bases). The CDR3 has 13 residues. V was trimmed by 5 bases and J by 4 bases, leaving 9 bases between them. The CDR3 region is CASSRQVNQPQHF. For the CDR3, the DNA is TGTGCCAGCAGTCGACAGGTGAATCAGCCCCAGCATTTT.

This clonotype was seen at least ten times. The chain employs TRBV7-6 and TRBJ2-7; TRBD1 aligns across 7 bases. Germline values: CDR1 SGHVS, CDR2 FNYEAQ. The V segment lost 1 base and the J segment 7 bases; nucleotides outside the gene matches: 7. CDR3 length: 14 residues. The CDR3 spells CASSLGGTELEQYF. The CDR3, as DNA: TGTGCCAGCAGCTTAGGTGGGACAGAGTTGGAGCAGTACTTC.

The chain combines TRBV6-2 or TRBV6-3 with TRBJ2-7; D gene uncertain. The germline V gene encodes CDR1 MNHEY and CDR2 SVGEGT. CDR3 length equals 16 residues. Deletions cut 6 bases from V and 3 bases from J, with 21 bases between. The CDR3 reads CASSSPLTGVNYEQYF. DNA for the CDR3: TGTGCCAGCAGCTCTCCCCTTACGGGCGTAAACTACGAGCAGTACTTC.

This clonotype has more than one count but fewer than ten. The chain is built from TRBV2 and TRBJ1-6; D is uncertain. Germline V gives CDR1 SNHLY, CDR2 FYNNEI. V dropped 7 bases and J dropped 8 bases, with 12 bases sitting between them. The CDR3 sequence is 13 residues long. CDR3 in DNA: TGTGCCAGCACCACGAGGCTTGATTCACCCCTCCACTTT. As protein: CASTTRLDSPLHF. Variable domain in full (rest from reference TRBV2 and TRBJ1-6): EPEVTQTPSHQVTQMGQEVILRCVPISNHLYFYWYRQILGQKVEFLVSFYNNEISEKSEIFDDQFSVERPDGSNFTLKIRSTKLEDSAMYFCASTTRLDSPLHFGNGTRLTVT.

The chain links TRBV5-5 to TRBJ1-2; tentative D call: TRBD1 (5 bases). This CDR3 contains 16 residues. Germline values: CDR1 SGHKS, CDR2 YYEKEE (reference sequence). V was pared by 4 bases and J by 4 bases, with 20 bases between. This CDR3 is CASSPTSGPPVYGYTF. In nucleotides, the CDR3 is TGTGCCAGCAGCCCCACTTCAGGGCCCCCGGTCTATGGCTACACCTTC.

This clonotype was found many times. The chain is built from TRBV12-3 or TRBV12-4 and TRBJ2-1, with D possibly matching TRBD1 (5 bases). V was trimmed by 5 bases and J by 2 bases, leaving 13 bases between them. CDR3 length: 15 amino acids. The CDR3 spells CASSLRRTPYNEQFF. DNA for the CDR3: TGTGCCAGCAGTCTGAGAAGGACACCCTACAATGAGCAGTTCTTC.

This clonotype was observed a few times. The genes are TRBV11-2 and TRBJ1-1, with D possibly TRBD1 on 5 matching bases. The CDR3 spans 15 residues. From germline, CDR1 is SGHAT and CDR2 FQNNGV. V gave up 1 base and J gave up 5 bases, with 14 bases separating them. CDR3 loop: CASSLGPGSRTEAFF. The CDR3 DNA is TGTGCCAGCAGCTTAGGTCCAGGGTCAAGGACTGAAGCTTTCTTT. Using reference TRBV11-2 and TRBJ1-1 for the parts outside the CDR3, the full variable domain is EAGVAQSPRYKIIEKRQSVAFWCNPISGHATLYWYQQILGQGPKLLIQFQNNGVVDDSQLPKDRFSAERLKGVDSTLKIQPAKLEDSAVYLCASSLGPGSRTEAFFGQGTRLTVV.

The chain is built from TRBV3-1 and TRBJ2-7; TRBD2 matches 10 bases. The CDR3 is made up of 16 amino acids. Germline-derived CDR1 and CDR2 are LGHDT and YNNKEL (reference sequence). Trimming removed 0 bases from V and 7 bases from J; junction bases left unmatched: 9. CDR3 nucleotides: TGTGCCAGCAGCCAAGAGCCACTAGCGGGGCCGGGGGAGCAGTACTTC. As protein: CASSQEPLAGPGEQYF.

This clonotype was recorded at least ten times. The chain employs TRBV28 and TRBJ2-1; TRBD2 aligns across 8 bases. This CDR3 has 16 amino acids. The germline CDR1 and CDR2 sequences are MDHEN and SYDVKM. V shed 6 bases and J 5 bases; nucleotides not matched to a gene: 12. In nucleotides, the CDR3 is TGTGCCAGCAGCCTAGACCGTAGCGGGAAAAACAATGAGCAGTTCTTC. This sequence encodes CASSLDRSGKNNEQFF.